This TCR beta chain was identified in a study of blood T cell repertoires in COVID-19. Across the whole study: COVID-19 samples collected from the United States, Italy and Spain covered acute and convalescent phases.

Sequencing was performed with immunoSEQ multiplex PCR; in TCRdb, only in-frame clones are kept and a portion is missing. This table holds around 230,000 clones, approximately 90% found once. CDR3 size: 15 residues. Per the germline V gene, CDR1 is MNHEY and CDR2 is SVGAGI. V trimming: 6 bases; J trimming: 4 bases; junction bases outside the gene matches: 8. A single count supports this clone. The clonotype originates from a man aged 30 to 45 who had recovered from COVID-19. Sequenced input: peripheral blood. V gene TRBV6-5 combines with J gene TRBJ1-1, with TRBD1 matching over 10 bases. The CDR3 DNA follows: TGTGCCAGCAGCCCCGGACAGGGGGTCGGCACTGAAGCTTTCTTT. Translation gives CASSPGQGVGTEAFF.